The clone carrying this TCR beta chain was observed many times. TCRdb passed the 5' RACE reads through MiXCR, listing each CDR3 protein once. The repertoire holds roughly 130,000 distinct CDR3 sequences, with 7% to 10% as singletons. Germline V gene sequence: CDR1 SGHDT, CDR2 YYEEEE. Losses at the gene ends were 4 bases for V and 4 bases for J; bases not matched to a gene: 3. The CDR3 extends over 14 amino acids. This sample stems from a study of CD8 T cells in ankylosing spondylitis. This sequence originates from a male donor with ankylosing spondylitis or in good health (not recorded which). The sequencing input was blood, either unsorted or a sorted T cell fraction (not recorded which). The chain joins TRBV5-6 to TRBJ2-1, with 9 bases matching TRBD1. The CDR3 reads CASSRDRDYNEQFF. CDR3 sequence (DNA): TGTGCCAGCAGCCGGGACAGGGATTACAATGAGCAGTTCTTC.